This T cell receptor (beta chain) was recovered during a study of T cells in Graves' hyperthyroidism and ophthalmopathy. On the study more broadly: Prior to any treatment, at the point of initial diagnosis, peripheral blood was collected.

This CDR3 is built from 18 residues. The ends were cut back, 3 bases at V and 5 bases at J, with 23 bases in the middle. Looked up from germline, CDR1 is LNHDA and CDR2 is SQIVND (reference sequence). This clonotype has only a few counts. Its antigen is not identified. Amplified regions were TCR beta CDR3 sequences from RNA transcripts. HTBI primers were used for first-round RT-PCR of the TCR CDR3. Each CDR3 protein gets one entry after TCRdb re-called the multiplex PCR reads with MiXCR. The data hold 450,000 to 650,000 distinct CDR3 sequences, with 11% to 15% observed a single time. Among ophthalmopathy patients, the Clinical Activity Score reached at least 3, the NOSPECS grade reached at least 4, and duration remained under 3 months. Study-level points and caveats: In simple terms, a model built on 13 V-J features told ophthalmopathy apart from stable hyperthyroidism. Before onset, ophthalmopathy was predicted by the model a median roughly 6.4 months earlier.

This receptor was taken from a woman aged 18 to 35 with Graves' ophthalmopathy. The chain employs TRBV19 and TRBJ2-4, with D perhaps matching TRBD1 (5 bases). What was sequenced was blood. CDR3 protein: CASSILPWTLETENIQYF. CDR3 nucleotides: TGTGCCAGTAGTATTCTCCCCTGGACACTCGAAACAGAAAACATTCAGTACTTC. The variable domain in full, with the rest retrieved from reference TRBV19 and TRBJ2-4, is DGGITQSPKYLFRKEGQNVTLSCEQNLNHDAMYWYRQDPGQGLRLIYYSQIVNDFQKGDIAEGYSVSREKKESFPLTVTSAQKNPTAFYLCASSILPWTLETENIQYFGAGTRLSVL.